The 2 T cell receptor beta chains below all came from one sample that was sequenced in a study of T cell responses to AZD1222 COVID-19 vaccine. Sequencing was performed with immunoSEQ multiplex PCR; in TCRdb, only in-frame clones are kept and a portion is missing. The sample includes roughly 180,000 clones, approximately 94% of them seen just once. Here the sequenced sample was peripheral blood, taken on day 0 of AZD1222 vaccination. The receptor source for this set is an adult in good health.

The gene calls are TRBV7-9 and TRBJ1-2; TRBD1 matches 12 bases. The germline gives CDR1 SEHNR, CDR2 FQNEAQ (reference sequence). The CDR3 has 16 residues. After removal of 2 bases from V and 7 bases from J, the junction contained 8 bases not matched to a gene. The CDR3 nucleotides are TGTGCCAGCAGCTTAAGAAGTGGGACAGGGGGCTTTGGCTACACCTTC. It specifies CASSLRSGTGGFGYTF.

J is TRBJ1-4 and V is TRBV2; D call uncertain. The ends were cut back, 7 bases at V and 7 bases at J, with 10 bases in the middle. Germline lookup yields CDR1 SNHLY and CDR2 FYNNEI. This CDR3 comprises 12 residues. DNA of the CDR3: TGTGCCAGCAAAACCCTGGGTGAAAAACTGTTTTTT. Its translation: CASKTLGEKLFF. The whole variable domain, remainder taken from reference TRBV2 and TRBJ1-4, is EPEVTQTPSHQVTQMGQEVILRCVPISNHLYFYWYRQILGQKVEFLVSFYNNEISEKSEIFDDQFSVERPDGSNFTLKIRSTKLEDSAMYFCASKTLGEKLFFGSGTQLSVL.